Shown below are 22 T cell receptor beta chains from a single sample sequenced in a study of identical twins. TCRdb reprocessed the 5' RACE reads via MiXCR and lists one record per CDR3 protein. The sample carries about 690,000 distinct CDR3 sequences, approximately 21% recorded once. The data also belong to a second study, concerning T cells expressing NK-cell markers.

Material for sequencing was PBMCs. The receptors shown here come from a woman aged 18-29 years in good health.

This clonotype has just one count. The chain uses TRBV5-1 and TRBJ2-2; no reliable D call. This CDR3 is 14 amino acids long. The germline V gene has CDR1 SGHRS and CDR2 YFSETQ. Trimming left V 4 bases short and J 6 bases short, with 13 bases between. This CDR3 reads CASSPLILPGELFF. The CDR3, as DNA: TGCGCCAGCAGCCCACTGATTTTGCCCGGGGAGCTGTTTTTT.

The genes are TRBV5-1 and TRBJ1-1; D might be TRBD1 (5 bases). The CDR3 runs 14 residues. CDR1 is SGHRS, CDR2 YFSETQ, per germline. Trimming stripped 6 bases from V and 5 bases from J, with 17 bases between. CDR3 nucleotides: TGCGCCAGCACAAGGGACTCGTCGGGTACTGAAGCTTTCTTT. Amino acid sequence: CASTRDSSGTEAFF.

V and J are TRBV12-3 or TRBV12-4 and TRBJ1-5; unclear D gene. The V end was cut by 1 base, the J end by 1 base, with 8 bases between. This CDR3 region has 15 residues. The CDR3 protein is CASSLGGWSNQPQHF. CDR3 nucleotides: TGTGCCAGCAGTTTAGGGGGTTGGAGCAATCAGCCCCAGCATTTT.

There are a few counts of this clonotype. The V and J genes are TRBV29-1 and TRBJ1-2, with a possible D match to TRBD1 (6 bases). This CDR3 region has 13 residues. V was shortened by 2 bases and J by 2 bases, with 9 bases between the two germline ends. Germline lookup yields CDR1 SQVTM and CDR2 ANQGSEA. The CDR3 nucleotides are TGCAGCGTTGAAACAGGGATCAACTATGGCTACACCTTC. Translating gives CSVETGINYGYTF.

The rearrangement uses TRBV5-1 and TRBJ2-5, with unresolved D. The germline V gene has CDR1 SGHRS and CDR2 YFSETQ. The length of the CDR3 is 14 residues. Trimming cost V 1 base and J 5 bases, with 12 bases left between them. The CDR3 protein is CASSLTDRRETQYF. DNA of the CDR3: TGCGCCAGCAGCTTGACGGACCGCCGGGAGACCCAGTACTTC.

The V call is TRBV5-4, the J call TRBJ2-7, with a weak D call TRBD2 (6 bases). Germline lookup yields CDR1 SGHNT and CDR2 YYREEE (reference sequence). This CDR3 has 15 residues. V gave up 5 bases and J gave up 6 bases, with 21 bases separating them. In DNA, the CDR3 is TGTGCCAGCAGAAAAATCTCGGGGGAAACGGGCGAGCAGTACTTC. It codes for CASRKISGETGEQYF.

A remark on this clonotype: The junction does not match germline at one end; this may be a read error. The V and J genes are TRBV20-1 and TRBJ2-3; 15 bases agree with TRBD2. Germline V gene data show CDR1 as DFQATT and CDR2 as SNEGSKA (reference sequence). The CDR3 is made up of 16 amino acids. The CDR3 reads CCARDGTSGRSDTQYF. The CDR3 DNA sequence: TGCTGTGCTAGAGATGGGACTAGCGGGAGGTCAGATACGCAGTATTTT.

This clonotype was seen a handful of times. J is TRBJ2-5 and V is TRBV3-1, with D unclear. Trimming cost V 3 bases and J 2 bases, with 13 bases left between them. Germline values: CDR1 LGHDT, CDR2 YNNKEL (reference sequence). CDR3 length equals 15 residues. CDR3 sequence reads: CASSHLLTDQETQYF. The DNA of the CDR3 is TGTGCCAGCAGCCATCTCCTTACGGATCAAGAGACCCAGTACTTC.

This clonotype came up a few times. J is TRBJ2-7 and V is TRBV27; 10 bases line up with TRBD2. V lost 4 bases and J lost 4; bases outside the gene matches: 7. Germline lookup yields CDR1 MNHEY and CDR2 SMNVEV (reference sequence). The CDR3 extends over 15 amino acids. CDR3 residues: CASSSSGTSEYEQYF. In DNA form, the CDR3 reads TGTGCCAGCAGTTCGTCCGGGACTAGCGAGTACGAGCAGTACTTC.

The chain recombines TRBV20-1 with TRBJ2-7; 12 bases agree with TRBD2. This CDR3 has 14 residues. The V gene end was trimmed by 0 bases and the J gene end by 7 bases; junction bases not matched to a gene: 4. Germline lookup yields CDR1 DFQATT and CDR2 SNEGSKA (reference sequence). The CDR3 region has the DNA TGCAGTGCTAGAGATCTGGGACTAGCGGGTGAGCAGTACTTC. It codes for CSARDLGLAGEQYF.

This clonotype was counted only a few times. V gene TRBV20-1 combines with J gene TRBJ2-7, with 7 bases fitting TRBD1. The V segment lost 5 bases and the J segment 1 base; nucleotides outside the gene matches: 11. Germline lookup yields CDR1 DFQATT and CDR2 SNEGSKA (reference sequence). CDR3 length: 15 amino acids. Here the CDR3 DNA reads TGCAGTGCTCCCCCTATGGCAGGGGGTTCCTACGAGCAGTACTTC. Translation: CSAPPMAGGSYEQYF.

The chain recombines TRBV25-1 with TRBJ2-7; no clear D. The V gene's germline CDR1 is MGHDK and CDR2 SYGVNS. The CDR3 has 12 residues. The V end lost 2 bases, the J end lost 5 bases, and 7 bases lay between the germline ends. The CDR3 DNA sequence: TGTGCCAGCAGTGAACTACGGGACGAGCAGTACTTC. Translated, it gives CASSELRDEQYF.

The chain employs TRBV21-1 and TRBJ2-2; the table's D call, TRBD2, has no DNA check behind it. TRBV21-1 is a pseudogene. This CDR3 has 17 amino acids. The CDR3 DNA reads as TGTGCCAGCAGCAAGTTGGGGGGAGGGGCGAACACCGGGGAGCTGTTTTTT. Encoded protein: CASSKLGGGANTGELFF.

This clonotype was found a few times. The chain joins TRBV10-3 to TRBJ2-7; D could derive from TRBD1 or TRBD2 (7 bases each). The CDR3 extends over 13 amino acids. From germline, CDR1 is ENHRY and CDR2 SYGVKD. V was pared by 4 bases and J by 6 bases, with 13 bases between. CDR3 residues: CAISVTGRGEQYF. CDR3 coding DNA: TGTGCCATCAGTGTGACAGGGAGGGGCGAGCAGTACTTC.

This clonotype is a singleton in its sample. This sequence joins TRBV16 and TRBJ2-7; 10 positions agree with TRBD2. The CDR3 consists of 14 residues. The ends lost 3 bases at V and 4 bases at J; junction bases unmatched: 3. CDR1 and CDR2 (germline): KGHSY, FQNENV. The CDR3 loop is CASSQSGRAYEQYF. The CDR3 region has the DNA TGTGCCAGCAGCCAGAGCGGGAGGGCTTACGAGCAGTACTTC.

V is TRBV5-5 and J is TRBJ2-5; 8 nucleotides agree with TRBD1. Trimming cost V 1 base and J 4 bases; bases outside gene matches: 12. The CDR3 runs to 17 residues. Germline CDR1 is SGHKS and CDR2 is YYEKEE (reference sequence). CDR3 nucleotide sequence: TGTGCCAGCAGCTTGTCGACAGGGGTGTTATTGGGAGAGACCCAGTACTTC. Amino acid sequence: CASSLSTGVLLGETQYF.

This clonotype has a count of ten or more. V gene TRBV29-1 combines with J gene TRBJ1-4, with D tentatively TRBD1 (6 bases). Per germline, CDR1 SQVTM and CDR2 ANQGSEA. The V end was cut by 6 bases, the J end by 2 bases, with 13 bases between. The CDR3 contains 14 residues. The CDR3 is CSVRQGTTNEKLFF. For the CDR3, the DNA is TGCAGCGTCCGGCAGGGGACGACTAATGAAAAACTGTTTTTT.

Here the CDR3 reads CSARRGLAGGEDTQYF. The CDR3 nucleotides are TGCAGTGCTAGAAGAGGACTAGCGGGAGGTGAAGATACGCAGTATTTT. This chain uses TRBV20-1 with TRBJ2-3; 14 positions match TRBD2. The germline V gene encodes CDR1 DFQATT and CDR2 SNEGSKA (reference sequence). There are 16 residues in the CDR3. V was clipped by 2 bases and J by 5 bases; unmatched bases: 6.

This clonotype was seen more than once but under ten times. The CDR3 spells CASSLSGTGGTDTQYF. The CDR3 DNA reads TGTGCCAGCAGTCTCTCCGGGACAGGAGGCACAGATACGCAGTATTTT. This sequence joins TRBV6-1 and TRBJ2-3, with 8 bases matching TRBD1. CDR3 length: 16 amino acids. Losses at the gene ends were 5 bases for V and 1 base for J; bases not matched to a gene: 8. CDR1 is MNHNS, CDR2 SASEGT, per germline.

The rearrangement joins TRBV12-5 to TRBJ2-1, with D tentatively TRBD1 (5 bases). The germline V and J ends were trimmed by 2 bases and 9 bases, with 17 bases remaining between them. There are 15 residues in the CDR3. Germline V CDR1 and CDR2: LGHNT, FRNRAP. The CDR3 DNA follows: TGTGCTAGTGGTTTGCCCACAGGCCCCATGGCTGAGCAGTTCTTC. This gives the protein CASGLPTGPMAEQFF.

V is TRBV4-1 and J is TRBJ2-7; no clear D. CDR3 length: 13 amino acids. Germline loops: CDR1 MGHRA, CDR2 YSYEKL. Trimming removed 3 bases from V and 0 bases from J, with 6 bases in between. CDR3 nucleotides: TGCGCCAGCAGCCACCAGAGCTCCTACGAGCAGTACTTC. It codes for CASSHQSSYEQYF.

V gene TRBV29-1 combines with J gene TRBJ2-7, with a weak D call TRBD1 (5 bases). The V end lost 7 bases, the J end lost 3 bases, and 10 bases lay between the germline ends. Germline lookup yields CDR1 SQVTM and CDR2 ANQGSEA. CDR3 size: 11 residues. CDR3 in DNA: TGCAGCGGCCAAGGGGTCTACGAGCAGTACTTC. Translated: CSGQGVYEQYF.